One sample yielded the 32 T cell receptor beta chains listed below, sequenced in a study of breast tumors, draining lymph nodes, adjacent tissues. MiXCR, applied by TCRdb to the multiplex PCR reads, yields one record per CDR3 protein. The repertoire holds approximately 7,600 distinct CDR3 sequences, with around 80% as singletons. The material sequenced was tumor-adjacent breast tissue. All receptors come from a female donor with breast cancer. Some clones in this sample may be carry-over from other donors' samples.

The V gene is TRBV19, the J gene TRBJ2-3; 9 nucleotides agree with TRBD2. The V segment lost 8 bases and the J segment 5 bases; nucleotides outside the gene matches: 8. The V gene's germline CDR1 is LNHDA and CDR2 SQIVND (reference sequence). The CDR3 covers 14 residues. The CDR3 sequence is CASGGGRAKDTQYF. CDR3 nucleotide sequence: TGTGCCAGTGGCGGCGGGAGGGCCAAAGATACGCAGTATTTT.

The rearrangement joins TRBV2 to TRBJ2-7, with a tentative D call TRBD1 (6 bases). Germline V gene data show CDR1 as SNHLY and CDR2 as FYNNEI. The V gene lost 7 bases and the J gene lost 5 bases, with 9 bases spanning the gap. This CDR3 region has 11 residues. The CDR3 reads CASNRADEQYF. CDR3 sequence (DNA): TGTGCCAGCAACAGGGCCGACGAGCAGTACTTC.

This clonotype was recorded at least ten times. The V call is TRBV28, the J call TRBJ2-3; tentative D call: TRBD2 (5 bases). This CDR3 is 14 amino acids long. V lost 3 bases, J lost 1 base, and 8 bases lay in between. Germline V gene sequence: CDR1 MDHEN, CDR2 SYDVKM. The CDR3 sequence: CASSFLSGTDTQYF. The CDR3 DNA is TGTGCCAGCAGTTTCCTTAGCGGCACAGATACGCAGTATTTT. The full variable domain, completed using reference TRBV28 and TRBJ2-3, is DVKVTQSSRYLVKRTGEKVFLECVQDMDHENMFWYRQDPGLGLRLIYFSYDVKMKEKGDIPEGYSVSREKKERFSLILESASTNQTSMYLCASSFLSGTDTQYFGPGTRLTVL.

In its sample, this clonotype was seen many times. The V gene is TRBV20-1, the J gene TRBJ1-1; no clear D. Germline V CDR1 and CDR2: DFQATT, SNEGSKA (reference sequence). This CDR3 has 14 residues. The CDR3 here is CSLTFNGLNTEAFF. The CDR3 DNA reads as TGCAGCCTAACATTCAACGGGTTGAACACTGAAGCTTTCTTT.

This CDR3 is CASSEGTGGAGSDTQYF. For the CDR3, the DNA is TGTGCCAGCAGTGAAGGGACAGGGGGCGCTGGCTCAGATACGCAGTATTTT. The gene calls are TRBV2 and TRBJ2-3; 11 nucleotides align to TRBD1. Germline V lookup: CDR1 SNHLY, CDR2 FYNNEI. V lost 1 base and J lost 4; bases outside the gene matches: 7. This CDR3 has 17 amino acids.

This clonotype is termed medium-sized. The chain employs TRBV6-1 and TRBJ2-7, with 7 nucleotides matching TRBD2. The CDR3 sequence is 14 residues long. The trim removed 1 base at V and 7 bases at J, leaving 7 bases unmatched. Germline assignment: CDR1 MNHNS and CDR2 SASEGT. The CDR3, as DNA: TGTGCCAGCAGTGAAGAGGCCGCGGGGGTTGAGCAGTACTTC. Its translation is CASSEEAAGVEQYF.

The J gene is TRBJ2-5, the V gene TRBV20-1, with D unclear. Germline V gene data show CDR1 as DFQATT and CDR2 as SNEGSKA (reference sequence). The CDR3 extends over 10 amino acids. V lost 3 bases, J lost 7 bases, and 6 bases lay in between. Here the CDR3 reads CSASFGTQYF. As DNA, the CDR3 is TGCAGTGCTAGCTTCGGGACCCAGTACTTC.

The chain carries TRBV2 and TRBJ2-3, with 10 nucleotides matching TRBD2. V lost 4 bases and J lost 8; bases outside the gene matches: 3. The V gene's germline CDR1 is SNHLY and CDR2 FYNNEI. The CDR3 length is 13 residues. The CDR3 sequence: CASSGVAGGTQYF. CDR3 bases: TGTGCCAGCAGTGGGGTAGCGGGAGGTACGCAGTATTTT.

By proportion, this clonotype is medium-sized. The J gene is TRBJ1-5, the V gene TRBV20-1, with 11 bases lining up with TRBD1. From germline, CDR1 is DFQATT and CDR2 SNEGSKA (reference sequence). The CDR3 has 16 amino acids. Trimming at V came to 5 bases and at J to 1 base, leaving 7 bases not matched to a gene. CDR3 region: CSAAHWDRGSNQPQHF. CDR3 nucleotides: TGCAGTGCTGCCCATTGGGACAGGGGGAGCAATCAGCCCCAGCATTTT.

V gene TRBV2 combines with J gene TRBJ2-3; 8 positions match TRBD2. The V and J ends lost 6 bases and 14 bases, in that order; junction bases with no gene match: 10. The germline V gene has CDR1 SNHLY and CDR2 FYNNEI. The CDR3 length is 12 residues. Written as DNA, the CDR3 is TGTGCCAGCAGGGCCAGCGGGGGAGTTCCGTATTTT. Its translation: CASRASGGVPYF.

J is TRBJ1-6 and V is TRBV5-6; D not resolved. The length of the CDR3 is 16 residues. Per the germline V gene, CDR1 is SGHDT and CDR2 is YYEEEE. Trimming cost V 0 bases and J 8 bases, with 15 bases left between them. CDR3 coding DNA: TGTGCCAGCAGCTTGGCCGCCAGTCCGTGGGATTCACCCCTCCACTTT. Its translation is CASSLAASPWDSPLHF.

This clonotype has at least ten counts. The rearrangement uses TRBV5-6 and TRBJ2-3; 10 bases agree with TRBD2. CDR3 length: 14 amino acids. Losses at the gene ends were 4 bases for V and 1 base for J; bases not matched to a gene: 0. In germline, CDR1 is SGHDT, CDR2 YYEEEE. As DNA, the CDR3 is TGTGCCAGCAGCACTAGCGGGGGCACAGATACGCAGTATTTT. Translating it yields CASSTSGGTDTQYF. The entire variable domain, with the rest obtained from reference TRBV5-6 and TRBJ2-3, is as follows: DAGVTQSPTHLIKTRGQQVTLRCSPKSGHDTVSWYQQALGQGPQFIFQYYEEEERQRGNFPDRFSGHQFPNYSSELNVNALLLGDSALYLCASSTSGGTDTQYFGPGTRLTVL.

This clonotype was picked up many times. This rearrangement joins TRBV5-1 to TRBJ2-5, with a possible D match to TRBD2 (5 bases). CDR3 length: 13 amino acids. With 4 bases removed from V and 2 bases from J, the gap between germline ends came to 9 bases. Germline V gives CDR1 SGHRS, CDR2 YFSETQ. This CDR3 is CASSERLQETQYF. The CDR3 DNA is TGCGCCAGCAGCGAAAGACTACAAGAGACCCAGTACTTC.

The CDR3: CASSSQYSNQPQHF. In DNA form, the CDR3 reads TGTGCCAGCAGCTCCCAATATAGCAATCAGCCCCAGCATTTT. The V gene is TRBV5-6, the J gene TRBJ1-5; D is ambiguous. V dropped 3 bases and J dropped 0 bases, with 7 bases sitting between them. The CDR3 covers 14 residues. Germline V lookup: CDR1 SGHDT, CDR2 YYEEEE.

For this clonotype: At one boundary the junction diverges from the germline segment, which might be a read error. The genes are TRBV4-1 and TRBJ2-1; TRBD2 matches at 9 bases. CDR3 length equals 16 residues. The germline V gene encodes CDR1 MGHRA and CDR2 YSYEKL. The CDR3 here is CASTVVAGESYNEQFF. CDR3 DNA: TGTGCCAGCACCGTTGTAGCGGGAGAGTCCTACAATGAGCAGTTCTTC.

V gene TRBV27 combines with J gene TRBJ1-6, with 8 bases aligning to TRBD1. Germline assignment: CDR1 MNHEY and CDR2 SMNVEV (reference sequence). This CDR3 is built from 15 residues. Trimming took 6 bases from V and 9 from J; bases not matched to a gene: 10. The CDR3 DNA reads as TGTGCCAGCAGGCCAGGGGGCCCCTCTGGTTCACCCCTCCACTTT. Its translation: CASRPGGPSGSPLHF.

This clonotype showed up many times. J is TRBJ1-5 and V is TRBV6-6, with TRBD1 matching over 7 bases. The germline CDR1 and CDR2 sequences are MNHNY and SVGAGI (reference sequence). V lost 8 bases and J lost 0; bases outside the gene matches: 10. This CDR3 spans 16 amino acids. The CDR3 region has the DNA TGTGCCAGCGGGATCCCCACAGGGGATAGCAATCAGCCCCAGCATTTT. Residues: CASGIPTGDSNQPQHF.

The V gene is TRBV4-1, the J gene TRBJ2-1; the D gene could be TRBD1 or TRBD2 (6 bases each). The CDR3 covers 19 residues. Germline lookup yields CDR1 MGHRA and CDR2 YSYEKL. V lost 2 bases and J lost 0, with 20 bases in between. The CDR3 DNA sequence: TGCGCCAGCAGCCAATCTTTTCTCTGGGGGGCCAGCTCCTACAATGAGCAGTTCTTC. It is translated as CASSQSFLWGASSYNEQFF.

This clonotype is termed large (0.1 to 1%). This chain joins TRBV7-8 and TRBJ2-2; perhaps TRBD2 as D (7 bases). Germline CDR1 SGHVS, CDR2 FQNEAQ. This CDR3 spans 17 amino acids. V was cut by 2 bases and J by 0 bases, with 13 bases left in between. In DNA form, the CDR3 reads TGTGCCAGCAGCTTAAGAGGGCGGGGGCCGAACACCGGGGAGCTGTTTTTT. It specifies CASSLRGRGPNTGELFF.

This chain links TRBV6-5 with TRBJ2-6; D is undetermined. The CDR3 length is 15 residues. Trimming cost V 2 bases and J 0 bases, with 5 bases left between them. The germline V gene encodes CDR1 MNHEY and CDR2 SVGAGI. The DNA for the CDR3 is TGTGCCAGCAGTTACGGCATCTCTGGGGCCAACGTCCTGACTTTC. Its protein product is CASSYGISGANVLTF.

This clonotype was observed once. The genes are TRBV7-9 and TRBJ2-3; 7 bases fit TRBD1. From germline, CDR1 is SEHNR and CDR2 FQNEAQ (reference sequence). The J segment lost 4 bases and the V segment lost 0 bases, leaving 7 bases of the junction unmatched. CDR3 length: 16 amino acids. CDR3 sequence: CASSLAGGGRSDTQYF. In DNA, the CDR3 is TGTGCCAGCAGCTTAGCAGGGGGCGGACGGTCAGATACGCAGTATTTT.

The chain couples TRBV2 to TRBJ1-2; 10 nucleotides align to TRBD1. V was pared by 3 bases and J by 7 bases, with 5 bases of the junction left unmatched. The CDR3 extends over 14 amino acids. Germline CDR1 and CDR2: SNHLY and FYNNEI. The CDR3 is CASSERDRGGGYTF. The CDR3 DNA is TGTGCCAGCAGTGAGAGGGACAGGGGTGGTGGCTACACCTTC.

This clonotype was recorded at least ten times. V gene TRBV3-1 combines with J gene TRBJ2-5; perhaps TRBD2 as D (5 bases). The CDR3 consists of 14 residues. Trimming stripped 5 bases from V and 5 bases from J, with 15 bases between. The germline gives CDR1 LGHDT, CDR2 YNNKEL (reference sequence). CDR3: CASSTSLEWETQYF. For the CDR3, the DNA is TGTGCCAGCAGCACATCACTAGAATGGGAGACCCAGTACTTC.

On this clonotype: This CDR3 fails to terminate in the conserved phenylalanine or tryptophan, so it likely reflects a read error. No DNA is shown, since the ends of the CDR3 on it are uncertain; the CDR3 is the one TCRdb lists. V and J are TRBV10-3 and TRBJ2-7; the table gives TRBD2 as D, unverified against the DNA. Germline V gene lookup returns CDR1 ENHRY and CDR2 SYGVKD. The CDR3 comprises 14 residues, both ends counted. CDR3 amino acids: CAISERLLTGLGCA.

V and J are TRBV2 and TRBJ2-5; possibly TRBD1 for D (6 bases). V dropped 5 bases and J dropped 2 bases, with 12 bases sitting between them. The CDR3 extends over 14 amino acids. Per germline, CDR1 SNHLY and CDR2 FYNNEI. Here the CDR3 DNA reads TGTGCCAGCAGTCATAGGACAGAACAAGAGACCCAGTACTTC. Protein product: CASSHRTEQETQYF. Based on the CDR3 plus reference TRBV2 and TRBJ2-5, the full variable domain is EPEVTQTPSHQVTQMGQEVILRCVPISNHLYFYWYRQILGQKVEFLVSFYNNEISEKSEIFDDQFSVERPDGSNFTLKIRSTKLEDSAMYFCASSHRTEQETQYFGPGTRLLVL.

The chain uses TRBV20-1 and TRBJ2-3; the D gene is possibly TRBD1 (5 bases). Trimming left V 5 bases short and J 1 base short, with 13 bases between. There are 14 residues in the CDR3. Per germline, CDR1 DFQATT and CDR2 SNEGSKA (reference sequence). The CDR3 spells CSAADTGGTDTQYF. In DNA form, the CDR3 reads TGCAGTGCTGCCGACACAGGAGGCACAGATACGCAGTATTTT.

This chain uses TRBV20-1 with TRBJ2-3; the D is unclear. The CDR3 is 11 residues long. Germline CDR1 is DFQATT and CDR2 is SNEGSKA (reference sequence). With 5 bases removed from V and 2 bases from J, the gap between germline ends came to 5 bases. The DNA of the CDR3 is TGCAGTGCTCCCCCCACAGATACGCAGTATTTT. Translated, it gives CSAPPTDTQYF.

The chain employs TRBV20-1 and TRBJ1-4; 9 nucleotides agree with TRBD1. This CDR3 has 15 residues. V dropped 4 bases and J dropped 4; count of bases not matched to a gene: 7. The germline gives CDR1 DFQATT, CDR2 SNEGSKA (reference sequence). In DNA, the CDR3 is TGCAGTGCTACCCTCCGGGGACAGGGTAATGAAAAACTGTTTTTT. Protein: CSATLRGQGNEKLFF.

The V and J genes are TRBV7-9 and TRBJ1-2; D may be TRBD1 (6 bases). Germline CDR1 is SEHNR and CDR2 is FQNEAQ (reference sequence). Trimming removed 1 base from V and 4 bases from J, with 13 bases in between. There are 15 residues in the CDR3. CDR3 coding DNA: TGTGCCAGCAGCTTAGGCGTGGGGACAAGCTATGGCTACACCTTC. Amino acid sequence: CASSLGVGTSYGYTF.

This clonotype was counted many times. The CDR3 here is CASSVASGANVLTF. DNA for the CDR3: TGTGCCAGCAGCGTAGCCTCTGGGGCCAACGTCCTGACTTTC. This chain links TRBV9 with TRBJ2-6, with D unclear. Germline V gene data show CDR1 as SGDLS and CDR2 as YYNGEE. This CDR3 contains 14 residues. The V and J ends lost 0 bases and 0 bases respectively, with 1 base between them.

By share, this clonotype ranks as medium-sized. The chain joins TRBV20-1 to TRBJ1-4; D gene uncertain. The V gene lost 4 bases and the J gene lost 8 bases, with 8 bases spanning the gap. The germline CDR1 and CDR2 sequences are DFQATT and SNEGSKA (reference sequence). CDR3 size: 11 residues. As DNA, the CDR3 is TGCAGTGCTATTGCGGAGGAAAAACTGTTTTTT. Its protein product is CSAIAEEKLFF.

This sequence joins TRBV6-2 or TRBV6-3 and TRBJ1-1; D remains ambiguous. V lost 5 bases, J lost 1 base, and 11 bases lay in between. The CDR3 runs to 14 residues. Germline values: CDR1 MNHEY, CDR2 SVGEGT. This CDR3 is CASSKPSGNTEAFF. The CDR3 DNA reads as TGTGCCAGCAGTAAACCATCGGGGAACACTGAAGCTTTCTTT.